Reported below is one T cell receptor (beta chain). Germline-derived CDR1 and CDR2 are SGHVS and FNYEAQ. V shed 5 bases and J 5 bases; nucleotides not matched to a gene: 16. The CDR3 is 17 residues long. Control samples came 1 year after myeloablative marrow transplants with methotrexate plus calcineurin inhibitor. This sample is part of a study of T cells after posttransplantation cyclophosphamide. The repertoire was sequenced with immunoSEQ multiplex PCR; TCRdb's copy has only in-frame clones and lacks some. Altogether 23,000 or so clones are present, around 85% being singletons, with the ten largest covering roughly 2.2%.

The sequence came from a female patient between 25 and 45 years old who received an allogeneic stem cell transplant from an unrelated donor, was CMV-positive, and had acute and chronic GVHD. Part of the T cells may come from the graft donor. The genes are TRBV7-6 and TRBJ2-7, with 9 bases matching TRBD2. This material consisted of PBMCs, taken about 13 months after allogeneic stem cell transplant with calcineurin inhibitor and methotrexate. This chain's CDR3 is CASSPTAGGLSFNEQYF. CDR3 nucleotide sequence: TGTGCCAGCAGCCCCACGGCGGGGGGGCTTTCGTTTAACGAGCAGTACTTC.